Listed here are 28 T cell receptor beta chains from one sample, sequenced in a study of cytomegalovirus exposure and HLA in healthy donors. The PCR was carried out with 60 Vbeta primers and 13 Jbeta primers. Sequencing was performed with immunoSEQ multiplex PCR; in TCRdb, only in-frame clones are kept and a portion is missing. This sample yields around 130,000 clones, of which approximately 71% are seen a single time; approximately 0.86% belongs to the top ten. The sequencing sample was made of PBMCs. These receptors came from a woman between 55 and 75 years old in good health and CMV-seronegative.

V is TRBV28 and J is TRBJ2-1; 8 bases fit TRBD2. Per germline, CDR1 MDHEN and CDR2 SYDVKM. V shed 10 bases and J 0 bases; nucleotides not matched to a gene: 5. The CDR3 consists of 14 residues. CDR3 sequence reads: CATGGESSYNEQFF. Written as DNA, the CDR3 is TGTGCCACGGGAGGGGAGAGCTCCTACAATGAGCAGTTCTTC.

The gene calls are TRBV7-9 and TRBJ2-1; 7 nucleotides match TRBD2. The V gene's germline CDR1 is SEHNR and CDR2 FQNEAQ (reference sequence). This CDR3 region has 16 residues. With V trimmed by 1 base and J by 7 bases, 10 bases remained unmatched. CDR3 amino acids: CASSLVYGGNQNEQFF. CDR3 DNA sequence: TGTGCCAGCAGCTTAGTCTACGGGGGGAACCAAAATGAGCAGTTCTTC. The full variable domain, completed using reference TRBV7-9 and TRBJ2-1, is DTGVSQNPRHKITKRGQNVTFRCDPISEHNRLYWYRQTLGQGPEFLTYFQNEAQLEKSRLLSDRFSAERPKGSFSTLEIQRTEQGDSAMYLCASSLVYGGNQNEQFFGPGTRLTVL.

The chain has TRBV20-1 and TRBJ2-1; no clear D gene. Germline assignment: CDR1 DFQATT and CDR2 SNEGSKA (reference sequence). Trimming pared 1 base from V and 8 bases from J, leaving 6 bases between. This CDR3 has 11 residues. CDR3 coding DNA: TGCAGTGCTAGAGTAACTGATGAGCAGTTCTTC. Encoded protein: CSARVTDEQFF.

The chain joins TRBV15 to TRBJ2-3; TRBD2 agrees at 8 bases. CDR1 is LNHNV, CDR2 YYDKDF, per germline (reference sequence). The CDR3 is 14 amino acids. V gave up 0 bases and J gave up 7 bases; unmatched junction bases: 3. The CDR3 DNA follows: TGTGCCACCAGCAGAGATCGCGGGGGGAATACGCAGTATTTT. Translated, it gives CATSRDRGGNTQYF.

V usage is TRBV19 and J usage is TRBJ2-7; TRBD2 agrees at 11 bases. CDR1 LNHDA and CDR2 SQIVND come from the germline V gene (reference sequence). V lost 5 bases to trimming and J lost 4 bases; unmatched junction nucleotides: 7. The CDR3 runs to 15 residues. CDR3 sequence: CASSPGLAGEYEQYF. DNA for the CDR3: TGTGCCAGTAGTCCCGGACTAGCGGGCGAATACGAGCAGTACTTC.

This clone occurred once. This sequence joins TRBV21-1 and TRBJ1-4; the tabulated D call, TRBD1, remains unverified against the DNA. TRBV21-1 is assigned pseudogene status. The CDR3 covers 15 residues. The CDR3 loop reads CASSKVQGTNEKLFF. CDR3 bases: TGTGCCAGCAGCAAGGTTCAGGGGACTAATGAAAAACTGTTTTTT.

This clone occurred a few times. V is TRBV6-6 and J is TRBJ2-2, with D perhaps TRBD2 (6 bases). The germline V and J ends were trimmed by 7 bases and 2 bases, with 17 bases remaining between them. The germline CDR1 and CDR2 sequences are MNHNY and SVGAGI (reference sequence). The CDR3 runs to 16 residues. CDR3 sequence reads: CASNHPGGDNTGELFF. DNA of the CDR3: TGTGCCAGCAACCACCCAGGCGGGGATAACACCGGGGAGCTGTTTTTT.

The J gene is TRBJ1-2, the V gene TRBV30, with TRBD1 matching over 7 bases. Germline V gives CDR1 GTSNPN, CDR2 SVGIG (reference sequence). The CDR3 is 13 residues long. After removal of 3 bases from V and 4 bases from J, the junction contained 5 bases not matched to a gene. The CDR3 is CAWRQGQSYGYTF. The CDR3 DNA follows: TGTGCCTGGAGACAGGGACAGAGCTATGGCTACACCTTC. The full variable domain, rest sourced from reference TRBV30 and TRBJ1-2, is SQTIHQWPATLVQPVGSPLSLECTVEGTSNPNLYWYRQAAGRGLQLLFYSVGIGQISSEVPQNLSASRPQDRQFILSSKKLLLSDSGFYLCAWRQGQSYGYTFGSGTRLTVV.

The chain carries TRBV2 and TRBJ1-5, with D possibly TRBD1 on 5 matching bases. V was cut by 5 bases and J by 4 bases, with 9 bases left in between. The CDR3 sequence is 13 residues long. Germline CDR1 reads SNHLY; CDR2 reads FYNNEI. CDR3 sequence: CASSSRVNQPQHF. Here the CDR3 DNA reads TGTGCCAGCAGTAGCAGGGTTAATCAGCCCCAGCATTTT. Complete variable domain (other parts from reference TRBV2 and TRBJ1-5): EPEVTQTPSHQVTQMGQEVILRCVPISNHLYFYWYRQILGQKVEFLVSFYNNEISEKSEIFDDQFSVERPDGSNFTLKIRSTKLEDSAMYFCASSSRVNQPQHFGDGTRLSIL.

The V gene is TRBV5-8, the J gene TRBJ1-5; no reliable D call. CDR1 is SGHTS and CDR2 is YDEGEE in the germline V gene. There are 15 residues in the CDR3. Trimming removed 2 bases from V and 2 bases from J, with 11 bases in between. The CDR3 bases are TGTGCCAGCAGCTTCCAAGCTAGTGGCAATCAGCCCCAGCATTTT. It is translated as CASSFQASGNQPQHF.

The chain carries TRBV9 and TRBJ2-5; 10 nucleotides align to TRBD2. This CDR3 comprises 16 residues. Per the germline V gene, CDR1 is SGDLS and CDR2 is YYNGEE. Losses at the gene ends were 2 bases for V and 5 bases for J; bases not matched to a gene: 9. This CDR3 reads CASSVGTAGGSETQYF. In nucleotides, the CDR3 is TGTGCCAGCAGCGTCGGTACAGCGGGGGGGAGTGAGACCCAGTACTTC.

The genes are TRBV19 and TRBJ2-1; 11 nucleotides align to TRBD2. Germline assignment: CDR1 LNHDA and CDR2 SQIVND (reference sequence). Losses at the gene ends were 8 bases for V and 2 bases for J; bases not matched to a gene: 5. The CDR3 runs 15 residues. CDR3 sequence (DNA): TGTGCCAGTGCACTAGCGGGAGTAACCTACAATGAGCAGTTCTTC. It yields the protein CASALAGVTYNEQFF.

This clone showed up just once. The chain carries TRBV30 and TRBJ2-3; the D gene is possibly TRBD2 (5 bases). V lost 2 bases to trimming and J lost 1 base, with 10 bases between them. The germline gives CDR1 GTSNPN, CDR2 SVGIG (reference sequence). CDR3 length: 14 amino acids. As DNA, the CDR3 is TGTGCCTGGAGTTCGGAAGCGGGCACAGATACGCAGTATTTT. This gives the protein CAWSSEAGTDTQYF.

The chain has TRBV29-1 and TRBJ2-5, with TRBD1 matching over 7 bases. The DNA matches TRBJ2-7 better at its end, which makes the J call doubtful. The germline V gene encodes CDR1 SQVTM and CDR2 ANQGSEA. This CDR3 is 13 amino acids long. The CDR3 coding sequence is TGCAGCGTTTTTCCGGACAGGCGTGGCGAGCAGTACTTC. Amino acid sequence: CSVFPDRRGEQYF.

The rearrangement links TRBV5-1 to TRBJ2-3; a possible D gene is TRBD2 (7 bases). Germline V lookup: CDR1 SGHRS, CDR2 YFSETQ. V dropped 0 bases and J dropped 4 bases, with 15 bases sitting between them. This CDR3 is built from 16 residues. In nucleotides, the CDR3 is TGCGCCAGCAGCTTGGAGGGGGGGCGGTCGGCAGATACGCAGTATTTT. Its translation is CASSLEGGRSADTQYF.

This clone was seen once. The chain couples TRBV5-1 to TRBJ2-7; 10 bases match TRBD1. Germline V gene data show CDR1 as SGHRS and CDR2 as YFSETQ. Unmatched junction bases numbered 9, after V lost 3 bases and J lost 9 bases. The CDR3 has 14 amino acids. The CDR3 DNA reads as TGCGCCAGCAGCTCGGGACAGGGGAGCGACGGGCAGTACTTC. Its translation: CASSSGQGSDGQYF.

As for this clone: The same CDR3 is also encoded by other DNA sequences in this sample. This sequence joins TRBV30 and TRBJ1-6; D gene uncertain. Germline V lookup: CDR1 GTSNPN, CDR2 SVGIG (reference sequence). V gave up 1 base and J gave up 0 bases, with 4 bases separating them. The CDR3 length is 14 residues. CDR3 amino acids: CAWSGSSYNSPLHF. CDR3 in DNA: TGTGCCTGGAGTGGGAGCTCCTATAATTCACCCCTCCACTTT.

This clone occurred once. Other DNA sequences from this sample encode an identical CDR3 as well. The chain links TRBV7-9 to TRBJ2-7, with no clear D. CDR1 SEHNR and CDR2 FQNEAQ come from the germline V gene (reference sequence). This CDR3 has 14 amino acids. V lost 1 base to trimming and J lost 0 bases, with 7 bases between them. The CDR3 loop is CASSLVGSSYEQYF. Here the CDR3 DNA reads TGTGCCAGCAGCTTAGTGGGCAGCTCCTACGAGCAGTACTTC.

The CDR3 DNA reads as TGTGCCAGCAATGAAGGACTAGCGGGAGGAAATGAGCAGTTCTTC. The encoded protein is CASNEGLAGGNEQFF. The chain combines TRBV5-4 with TRBJ2-1, with TRBD2 matching 14 bases. Looked up from germline, CDR1 is SGHNT and CDR2 is YYREEE (reference sequence). Trimming removed 6 bases from V and 7 bases from J; junction bases left unmatched: 6. This CDR3 region has 15 residues.

The CDR3 spells CSVATSGRLSWGEQYF. In DNA form, the CDR3 reads TGCAGCGTTGCAACTAGCGGGAGATTATCGTGGGGCGAGCAGTACTTC. The chain employs TRBV29-1 and TRBJ2-5; 11 positions agree with TRBD2. The DNA end lines up better with TRBJ2-7; the J call may be wrong. This CDR3 is 16 amino acids long. In germline, CDR1 is SQVTM, CDR2 ANQGSEA.

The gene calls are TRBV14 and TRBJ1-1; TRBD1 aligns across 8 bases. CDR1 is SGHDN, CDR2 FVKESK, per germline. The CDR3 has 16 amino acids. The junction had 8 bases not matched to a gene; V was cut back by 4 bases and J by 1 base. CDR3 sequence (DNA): TGTGCCAGCAGCCTCGGTGGCAGGGGGCGGAACACTGAAGCTTTCTTT. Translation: CASSLGGRGRNTEAFF.

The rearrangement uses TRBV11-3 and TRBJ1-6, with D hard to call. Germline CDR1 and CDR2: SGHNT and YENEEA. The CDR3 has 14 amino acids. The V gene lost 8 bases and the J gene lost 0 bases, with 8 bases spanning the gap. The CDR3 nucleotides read TGTGCCAGCTCCCGGGACTCCTATAATTCACCCCTCCACTTT. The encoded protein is CASSRDSYNSPLHF.

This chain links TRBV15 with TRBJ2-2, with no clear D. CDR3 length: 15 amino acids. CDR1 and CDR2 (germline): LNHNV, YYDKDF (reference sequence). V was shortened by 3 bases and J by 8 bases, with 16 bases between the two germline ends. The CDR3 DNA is TGTGCCACCAGCAGTCCTCAAAACACGTGGGGGGAGCTGTTTTTT. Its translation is CATSSPQNTWGELFF.

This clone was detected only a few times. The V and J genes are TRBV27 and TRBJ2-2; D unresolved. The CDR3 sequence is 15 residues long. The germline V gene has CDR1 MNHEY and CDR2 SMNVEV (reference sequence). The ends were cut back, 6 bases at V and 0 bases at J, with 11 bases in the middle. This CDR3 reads CASRALRANTGELFF. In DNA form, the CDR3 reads TGTGCCAGCAGGGCCCTTCGGGCGAACACCGGGGAGCTGTTTTTT.

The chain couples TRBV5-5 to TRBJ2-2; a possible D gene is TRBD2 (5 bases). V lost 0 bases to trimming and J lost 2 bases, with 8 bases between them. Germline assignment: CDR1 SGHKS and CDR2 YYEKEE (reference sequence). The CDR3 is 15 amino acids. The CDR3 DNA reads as TGTGCCAGCAGCTTGGGTGGACTTAACACCGGGGAGCTGTTTTTT. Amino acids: CASSLGGLNTGELFF.

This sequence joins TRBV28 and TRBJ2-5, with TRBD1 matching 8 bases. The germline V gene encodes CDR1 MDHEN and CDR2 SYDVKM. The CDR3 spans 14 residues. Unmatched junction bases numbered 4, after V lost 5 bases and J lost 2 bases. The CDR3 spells CASSPRTGQETQYF. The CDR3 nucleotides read TGTGCCAGCAGTCCTCGGACAGGGCAAGAGACCCAGTACTTC.

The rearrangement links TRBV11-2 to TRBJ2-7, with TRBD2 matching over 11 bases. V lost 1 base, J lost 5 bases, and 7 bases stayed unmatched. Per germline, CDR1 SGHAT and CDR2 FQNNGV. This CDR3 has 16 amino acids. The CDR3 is CASSLGLAGPLNEQYF. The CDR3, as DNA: TGTGCCAGCAGCTTAGGACTAGCGGGACCATTAAACGAGCAGTACTTC.

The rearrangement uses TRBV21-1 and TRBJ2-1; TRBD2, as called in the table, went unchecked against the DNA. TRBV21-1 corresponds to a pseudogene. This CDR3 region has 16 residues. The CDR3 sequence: CASSKPLAGGLDEQFF. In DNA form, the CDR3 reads TGTGCCAGCAGCAAGCCACTAGCGGGGGGGCTCGATGAGCAGTTCTTC.